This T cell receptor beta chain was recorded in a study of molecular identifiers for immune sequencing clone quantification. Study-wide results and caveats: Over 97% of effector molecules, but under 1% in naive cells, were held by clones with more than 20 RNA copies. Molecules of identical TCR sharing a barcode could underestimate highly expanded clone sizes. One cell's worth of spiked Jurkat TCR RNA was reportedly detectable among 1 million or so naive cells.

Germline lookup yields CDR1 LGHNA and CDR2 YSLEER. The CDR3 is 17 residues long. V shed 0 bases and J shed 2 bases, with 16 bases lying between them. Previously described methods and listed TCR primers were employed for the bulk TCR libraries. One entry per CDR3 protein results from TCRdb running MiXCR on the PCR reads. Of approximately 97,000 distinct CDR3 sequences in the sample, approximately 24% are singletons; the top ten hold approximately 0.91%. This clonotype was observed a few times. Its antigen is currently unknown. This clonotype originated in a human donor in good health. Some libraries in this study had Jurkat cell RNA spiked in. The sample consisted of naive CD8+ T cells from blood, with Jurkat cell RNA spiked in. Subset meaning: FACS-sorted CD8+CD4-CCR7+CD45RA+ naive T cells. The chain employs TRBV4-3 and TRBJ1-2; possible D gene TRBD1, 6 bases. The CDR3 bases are TGCGCCAGCAGCCAAGATCGGTTAGGGGGATTAAACTATGGCTACACCTTC. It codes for CASSQDRLGGLNYGYTF.